The clone carrying this TCR beta chain was counted ten times or more. Its antigen is undetermined. The sample comes from a study of Graves' ophthalmopathy and Graves' hyperthyroidism. Study-wide results and caveats: Detected in blood as well were most expanded thyroid clonotypes with frequency above 0.001. Separation of ophthalmopathy from stable hyperthyroidism was achieved by a 13-signature model, at approximately 87% sensitivity and approximately 81% specificity.

A volume of about 9.7 ml of fresh peripheral blood supplied the PBMCs. Amplification of the TCR beta CDR3 regions used RNA transcripts (as template). The workflow started with a first-round RT-PCR run with HTBI primers and then moved on to a second-round multiplex PCR. TCRdb analysed the multiplex PCR reads with MiXCR anew, one entry per CDR3 protein. The sample contains hundreds of thousands of distinct CDR3 sequences, over 13% of which appear only once. The V and J ends lost 5 bases and 6 bases, in that order; junction bases with no gene match: 7. In germline, CDR1 is SGHAT, CDR2 FQNNGV. The CDR3 is 14 amino acids.

The V call is TRBV11-2, the J call TRBJ2-7; 10 bases match TRBD2. Sequenced: blood. The receptor was isolated from a woman aged 25 to 39 with Graves' ophthalmopathy. The CDR3 reads CASSATSGIGEQYF. CDR3 sequence (DNA): TGTGCCAGCAGCGCCACTAGCGGGATAGGCGAGCAGTACTTC.